A selection of T cell receptor beta chains follows, all from one sample in a study of T-cell memory formation after mild COVID-19. TCRdb reprocessed the 5' RACE reads via MiXCR and lists one record per CDR3 protein. The sample records 390,000 or so distinct CDR3 sequences, roughly 15% being singletons. Input material: PBMCs or a T cell subset sorted from them (not recorded which). All receptors come from a man younger than 35 who had mild COVID-19 (a few samples of this study predate the infection). Cell type and time point are not known. Both conserved end residues are part of each CDR3. D genes are given only for firm matches. Part of the rows lack a size; the others show once, few, many or a class for expanded clones.

TRBV21-1,.,.,TRBJ2-2,TGTGCCAGCAGCAAAAAAAACCCGAGCACCGGGGAGCTGTTTTTT,CASSKKNPSTGELFF
TRBV9,few,TRBD1,TRBJ2-3,TGTGCCAGCAGCGATAGACAGGGGGCCCCCACAGATACGCAGTATTTT,CASSDRQGAPTDTQYF
TRBV4-1,.,.,TRBJ2-7,TGCGCCAGCAGCCAAGATCGGACCAGGCCGATCTCCTACGAGCAGTACTTC,CASSQDRTRPISYEQYF
TRBV27,.,.,TRBJ1-2,TGTGCCAGCAGTTCAACGCCTCGGGGGTACTTGTATGGCTACACCTTC,CASSSTPRGYLYGYTF
TRBV4-3,.,.,TRBJ2-5,TGCGCCAGCAGCCAAGCGGGTCCAGGTCCCCCAACCCAGTACTTC,CASSQAGPGPPTQYF
TRBV29-1,.,TRBD2,TRBJ2-5,TGCAGCGTTGATCGTTCTCGGCGGGGGAAGGCAGAGACCCAGTACTTC,CSVDRSRRGKAETQYF
TRBV28,few,TRBD1,TRBJ2-2,TGTGCCAGCAGTTTATGGGGACAGAAGAACACCGGGGAGCTGTTTTTT,CASSLWGQKNTGELFF
TRBV7-9,many,.,TRBJ2-3,TGTGCCAGCGGGGAATGGGAAAACACAGATACGCAGTATTTT,CASGEWENTDTQYF
TRBV5-1,.,TRBD2,TRBJ2-1,TGCGCCAGCAGCTTGGCCCCCGGGACTAGCGTTGAGCAGTTCTTC,CASSLAPGTSVEQFF
TRBV5-1,many,.,TRBJ1-1,TGCGCCAGCAGCCCGGGGGGGATCGGGACCGGGAGAACTGAAGCTTTCTTT,CASSPGGIGTGRTEAFF
TRBV7-9,.,.,TRBJ1-6,TGTGCCAGCAGCCCTAGGGAGGATTCACCCCTCCACTTT,CASSPREDSPLHF
TRBV7-2,.,.,TRBJ2-3,TGTGCCAGCAGCCAGGCGGCGAGCACAGATACGCAGTATTTT,CASSQAASTDTQYF
TRBV12-3/TRBV12-4,few,.,TRBJ1-2,TGTGCCAGCAGTTTATCTGGGGGGCTGGTGGATGGCTACACCTTC,CASSLSGGLVDGYTF
TRBV7-2,.,TRBD2,TRBJ2-5,TGTGCCAGCAGCTTACTAGCGGACCAAGAGACCCAGTACTTC,CASSLLADQETQYF
TRBV6-2/TRBV6-3,.,TRBD2,TRBJ2-1,TGTGCCAGCAGACCCATAAGCGGGGGGGCCTTCAATGAGCAGTTCTTC,CASRPISGGAFNEQFF
TRBV5-1,many,TRBD1,TRBJ1-1,TGCGCCAGCAGCTCCGGACAGGGGCCGAACACTGAAGCTTTCTTT,CASSSGQGPNTEAFF
TRBV13,.,TRBD2,TRBJ2-3,TGTGCCAGCAGCTACGGCGGGGGGAGGGGCACAGATACGCAGTATTTT,CASSYGGGRGTDTQYF
TRBV7-3,.,TRBD2,TRBJ2-5,TGTGCCAGCAGCTCTAGAGCGGGGGGAGGAGAGACCCAGTACTTC,CASSSRAGGGETQYF
TRBV4-1,few,TRBD2,TRBJ2-2,TGCGCCAGCAGCCGTGCCCTAGCGGGGGTAAACGGGGAGCTGTTTTTT,CASSRALAGVNGELFF
TRBV10-3,.,.,TRBJ1-3,TGTGCCACAGACACCGGGAGGGACACCATATATTTT,CATDTGRDTIYF
TRBV2,.,.,TRBJ2-7,TGTGCCAGCAGAACGAAGGAGTACGAGCAGTACTTC,CASRTKEYEQYF
TRBV6-2/TRBV6-3,.,TRBD1,TRBJ2-2,TGTGCCAGCAGTCTGGGGACAGGCGGGAACACCGGGGAGCTGTTTTTT,CASSLGTGGNTGELFF
TRBV7-6,.,TRBD2,TRBJ2-5,TGTGCCAGCAGCCCCCGGACTAGCGGGGGGACAACCCAGTACTTC,CASSPRTSGGTTQYF
TRBV7-8,.,.,TRBJ1-6,TGTGCCAGCAGCTTACTCGTCAGCAGAGGGAGGTCACCCCTCCACTTT,CASSLLVSRGRSPLHF
TRBV7-6,few,.,TRBJ2-1,TGTGCCAGCAGCCCAACAGGGACTGAGCAGTTCTTC,CASSPTGTEQFF
TRBV28,.,.,TRBJ1-2,TGTGCCAGCTGGAAGGGGTATGGCTACACCTTC,CASWKGYGYTF
TRBV3-1,many,.,TRBJ2-7,TGTGCCAGCAGCCAAGATCCTCCGGACGGACACTACGAGCAGTACTTC,CASSQDPPDGHYEQYF
TRBV5-1,.,.,TRBJ2-2,TGCGCCAGCAGCTCCCTCACCGGGGAGCTGTTTTTT,CASSSLTGELFF
TRBV7-2,.,.,TRBJ1-1,TGTGCCAGCAGCCCTAGTCTAGCGAGACTTGAAGCTTTCTTT,CASSPSLARLEAFF
TRBV7-2,.,.,TRBJ2-7,TGTGCCAGCAGCTTCGGCAGCTCCTACGAGCAGTACTTC,CASSFGSSYEQYF
TRBV13,few,TRBD1,TRBJ1-2,TGTGCCAGCAGCTCTGGACAGGGGATAGGTGGCTACACCTTC,CASSSGQGIGGYTF
TRBV27,.,.,TRBJ2-2,TGTGCCAGCAGTTCTCCCTCAGGGTGGGGCACCGGGGAGCTGTTTTTT,CASSSPSGWGTGELFF
TRBV2,.,.,TRBJ2-5,TGTGCCAGCAGAGTTGGGGGGCCAGGAGAGACCCAGTACTTC,CASRVGGPGETQYF
TRBV3-1,.,.,TRBJ1-1,TGTGCCAGCAGCCAATCGGTCACTGAAGCTTTCTTT,CASSQSVTEAFF
TRBV29-1,.,.,TRBJ2-1,TGCAGCGTTGAAATCGGCAGGGGATACAATGAGCAGTTCTTC,CSVEIGRGYNEQFF
TRBV12-3/TRBV12-4,.,.,TRBJ1-5,TGTGCCAGCAGTCTTGATTCAGGACAGCCCCAGCATTTT,CASSLDSGQPQHF
TRBV7-9,.,.,TRBJ1-1,TGTGCCAGCAGCTTAGTCAGGACCTGGGACACTGAAGCTTTCTTT,CASSLVRTWDTEAFF
TRBV4-2,.,.,TRBJ2-3,TGTGCCAGCAGCCGTAGGTTCTTGGATACGCAGTATTTT,CASSRRFLDTQYF
TRBV9,.,.,TRBJ1-6,TGTGCCAGCAGCGTAGGCCGGGACATGAGAAATTCACCCCTCCACTTT,CASSVGRDMRNSPLHF
TRBV7-9,few,.,TRBJ2-7,TGTGCCAGCAGCTTTCCCCGCTACGAGCAGTACTTC,CASSFPRYEQYF
TRBV6-2/TRBV6-3,many,TRBD2,TRBJ2-3,TGTGCCAGCAGTTACTCGACTAGCGGCCGCACAGATACGCAGTATTTT,CASSYSTSGRTDTQYF